The entry that follows covers one TCR beta chain sequence. Its matching antigen is unknown. This sample is part of a study of cytomegalovirus exposure and HLA in healthy donors. Study results and limitations: Usually a TCR sequence was rare, but some public TCRs were found in many donors.

PCR amplification relied on 60 Vbeta primers (plus 13 Jbeta primers). The protocol was immunoSEQ multiplex PCR, while the TCRdb copy is restricted to in-frame clones and leaves out a portion. Here the sample spans approximately 150,000 clones, 82% being singletons. The CDR3 is made up of 16 amino acids. Per the germline V gene, CDR1 is SGHDT and CDR2 is YYEEEE. V was pared by 0 bases and J by 5 bases, with 15 bases between. This receptor was identified in a male donor in good health and CMV-seronegative. Sequencing used PBMCs. The rearrangement joins TRBV5-6 to TRBJ1-5, with TRBD1 as a possible D gene (6 bases). CDR3 in amino acids: CASSLGQGSAHQPQHF. CDR3 sequence (DNA): TGTGCCAGCAGCTTGGGCCAGGGGAGTGCCCATCAGCCCCAGCATTTT.